A single sample gave rise to the 19 T cell receptor beta chains below, sequenced in a study of T cell responses to AZD1222 COVID-19 vaccine. Produced via immunoSEQ multiplex PCR; TCRdb's table is partial and in-frame only. The sample has 150,000 to 200,000 clones, 90% to 95% seen once. The sample was peripheral blood, taken on day 0 of AZD1222 vaccination. All receptors derive from an adult in good health.

This chain joins TRBV5-1 and TRBJ2-3, with D possibly matching TRBD2 (5 bases). CDR1 SGHRS and CDR2 YFSETQ come from the germline V gene. Trimming cost V 0 bases and J 11 bases, with 10 bases left between them. This CDR3 has 12 residues. CDR3 residues: CASSLEQTRQYF. Written as DNA, the CDR3 is TGCGCCAGCAGCTTGGAACAAACTAGGCAGTATTTT.

The J gene is TRBJ1-1, the V gene TRBV20-1; no definite D call. Germline-derived CDR1 and CDR2 are DFQATT and SNEGSKA (reference sequence). The V end was cut by 6 bases, the J end by 1 base, with 6 bases between. CDR3 length: 11 amino acids. The chain's CDR3 is CSAGGNTEAFF. The CDR3 DNA reads TGCAGTGCGGGAGGGAACACTGAAGCTTTCTTT.

This sequence joins TRBV5-6 and TRBJ2-3; TRBD1 aligns across 8 bases. Germline V CDR1 and CDR2: SGHDT, YYEEEE. The ends lost 4 bases at V and 14 bases at J; junction bases unmatched: 9. CDR3 length: 12 amino acids. This chain's CDR3 is CASSLGQGASYF. The CDR3 coding sequence is TGTGCCAGCAGCCTGGGGCAGGGGGCGTCGTATTTT.

This rearrangement joins TRBV3-1 (or the pseudogene TRBV3-2) to TRBJ2-7; maybe TRBD2 (6 bases). V lost 0 bases and J lost 7, with 10 bases in between. CDR3 length: 13 amino acids. Germline V gene sequence: CDR1 LGHDT, CDR2 YNNKEL (reference sequence). The CDR3 DNA follows: TGTGCCAGCAGCCAAGAGGGGGGAGCGGAGCAGTACTTC. Its protein product is CASSQEGGAEQYF.

The V call is TRBV5-1, the J call TRBJ1-2, with a possible D match to TRBD1 (5 bases). Trimming removed 2 bases at V and 8 bases at J, with 16 bases between. The CDR3 has 14 residues. Per germline, CDR1 SGHRS and CDR2 YFSETQ. The CDR3 DNA reads TGCGCCAGCAGCTTCCCAGGGCGAACGGGAGGCTACACCTTC. Its translation: CASSFPGRTGGYTF.

This chain joins TRBV3-1 (or the pseudogene TRBV3-2) and TRBJ1-4, with D possibly being TRBD1 (6 bases). This CDR3 is 16 amino acids long. Deletions cut 0 bases from V and 0 bases from J, with 8 bases between. In germline, CDR1 is LGHDT, CDR2 YNNKEL (reference sequence). Written as DNA, the CDR3 is TGTGCCAGCAGCCAAGATGAGGGGGCAACTAATGAAAAACTGTTTTTT. Translating gives CASSQDEGATNEKLFF.

This sequence joins TRBV6-2 or TRBV6-3 and TRBJ1-2; possibly TRBD1 for D (5 bases). Germline values: CDR1 MNHEY, CDR2 SVGEGT. This CDR3 is 16 amino acids long. V shed 2 bases and J shed 5 bases, with 18 bases lying between them. The CDR3 loop reads CASSYQAVGPFYGYTF. The CDR3 DNA sequence: TGTGCCAGCAGTTACCAGGCCGTGGGGCCTTTTTATGGCTACACCTTC.

The chain employs TRBV21-1 and TRBJ2-5. TRBV21-1 is termed a pseudogene. The CDR3 consists of 16 residues. This chain's CDR3 is CASVPRGAAPQETQYF. Here the CDR3 DNA reads TGTGCCAGCGTACCGAGGGGGGCGGCCCCGCAAGAGACCCAGTACTTC.

The chain couples TRBV7-3 to TRBJ2-1; 8 bases map to TRBD2. V lost 6 bases and J lost 0; bases outside the gene matches: 7. Germline V CDR1 and CDR2: SGHTA, FQGTGA. The CDR3 extends over 16 amino acids. In nucleotides, the CDR3 is TGTGCCAGCAGGTCGTTAGCGGGGAGCTCCTACAATGAGCAGTTCTTC. Its protein is CASRSLAGSSYNEQFF.

Remarks on this clone: Other DNA sequences in the sample encode the same CDR3. The chain is built from TRBV5-4 and TRBJ1-2, with 10 bases that match TRBD1. V lost 5 bases, J lost 7 bases, and 11 bases stayed unmatched. Germline V gene sequence: CDR1 SGHNT, CDR2 YYREEE (reference sequence). The CDR3 contains 15 residues. CDR3 DNA sequence: TGTGCCAGCAGACAGCCGGGACAGGGGAAGGGTGGCTACACCTTC. It specifies CASRQPGQGKGGYTF. Full variable domain (missing parts from reference TRBV5-4 and TRBJ1-2): ETGVTQSPTHLIKTRGQQVTLRCSSQSGHNTVSWYQQALGQGPQFIFQYYREEENGRGNFPPRFSGLQFPNYSSELNVNALELDDSALYLCASRQPGQGKGGYTFGSGTRLTVV.

Here the CDR3 reads CASSRNRDSFYEQYF. CDR3 nucleotides: TGTGCCAGCAGTAGGAACAGGGATTCATTCTACGAGCAGTACTTC. The V gene is TRBV27, the J gene TRBJ2-7; D might be TRBD1 (6 bases). CDR3 size: 15 residues. CDR1 is MNHEY, CDR2 SMNVEV, per germline (reference sequence). Between the trimmed V and J ends, which lost 5 bases and 3 bases, there was a span of 17 bases.

J is TRBJ2-2 and V is TRBV7-3, with TRBD1 identical over 8 bases. The germline gives CDR1 SGHTA, CDR2 FQGTGA. The CDR3 has 15 amino acids. J was trimmed by 4 bases and V by 3 bases; bases with no gene match: 4. This CDR3 reads CASSFRTGFTGELFF. The CDR3 region has the DNA TGTGCCAGCAGCTTCAGGACAGGGTTCACCGGGGAGCTGTTTTTT.

For the CDR3, the DNA is TGTGCCAGCAGCTTGCAAGGGGGATACGAGCAGTACTTC. It is translated as CASSLQGGYEQYF. The rearrangement uses TRBV3-1 (or the pseudogene TRBV3-2) and TRBJ2-7, with a possible D match to TRBD1 (6 bases). Trimming removed 5 bases from V and 4 bases from J, with 12 bases in between. The germline CDR1 and CDR2 sequences are LGHDT and YNNKEL (reference sequence). The CDR3 runs 13 residues.

Note on this clone: This may arise from a read error, as a much more abundant clone is one base away. The chain links TRBV5-4 to TRBJ1-1; D gene uncertain. CDR1 SGHNT and CDR2 YYREEE come from the germline V gene (reference sequence). The V end was cut by 1 base, the J end by 1 base, with 5 bases between. The CDR3 contains 13 residues. CDR3 DNA sequence: TGTGCCAGCAGCTTGATAGAGAACACTGAAGCTTTCTTT. Protein product: CASSLIENTEAFF.

This clone has only a few counts. The gene calls are TRBV7-2 and TRBJ1-6, with D tentatively TRBD1 (5 bases). Deletions cut 3 bases from V and 1 base from J, with 7 bases between. Per the germline V gene, CDR1 is SGHTA and CDR2 is FQGNSA. CDR3 length: 15 residues. The CDR3 region has the DNA TGTGCCAGCAGCTTTAAGGGGTCCTATAATTCACCCCTCCACTTT. Translating it yields CASSFKGSYNSPLHF.

The chain has TRBV6-2 or TRBV6-3 and TRBJ1-2, with D unclear. V was pared by 4 bases and J by 3 bases, with 27 bases between. The CDR3 sequence is 19 residues long. The germline gives CDR1 MNHEY, CDR2 SVGEGT. CDR3 in amino acids: CASSSTVEVRRRSYYGYTF. CDR3 coding DNA: TGTGCCAGCAGTTCCACGGTGGAAGTTAGAAGGAGGTCTTACTATGGCTACACCTTC.

The chain recombines TRBV12-3 or TRBV12-4 with TRBJ1-1; D remains unclear. The CDR3 spans 13 residues. V lost 3 bases and J 4 bases, leaving 9 bases between the germline ends. CDR3 sequence: CASSFGDGTEAFF. The CDR3 DNA sequence: TGTGCCAGCAGTTTTGGCGATGGCACTGAAGCTTTCTTT.

The chain joins TRBV5-6 to TRBJ1-1; D is perhaps TRBD1 (6 bases). Germline lookup yields CDR1 SGHDT and CDR2 YYEEEE. The CDR3 extends over 15 amino acids. V lost 0 bases and J lost 1, with 10 bases in between. In DNA, the CDR3 is TGTGCCAGCAGCTTGGTAGGGGGGACGAACACTGAAGCTTTCTTT. Translation gives CASSLVGGTNTEAFF.

This clone appeared a single time. The J gene is TRBJ1-5, the V gene TRBV15; D unclear. This CDR3 region has 14 residues. Looked up from germline, CDR1 is LNHNV and CDR2 is YYDKDF (reference sequence). The V gene lost 0 bases and the J gene lost 6 bases, with 9 bases spanning the gap. Here the CDR3 DNA reads TGTGCCACCAGCAGAGATTATGTCGGTCAGCCCCAGCATTTT. Its protein product is CATSRDYVGQPQHF.